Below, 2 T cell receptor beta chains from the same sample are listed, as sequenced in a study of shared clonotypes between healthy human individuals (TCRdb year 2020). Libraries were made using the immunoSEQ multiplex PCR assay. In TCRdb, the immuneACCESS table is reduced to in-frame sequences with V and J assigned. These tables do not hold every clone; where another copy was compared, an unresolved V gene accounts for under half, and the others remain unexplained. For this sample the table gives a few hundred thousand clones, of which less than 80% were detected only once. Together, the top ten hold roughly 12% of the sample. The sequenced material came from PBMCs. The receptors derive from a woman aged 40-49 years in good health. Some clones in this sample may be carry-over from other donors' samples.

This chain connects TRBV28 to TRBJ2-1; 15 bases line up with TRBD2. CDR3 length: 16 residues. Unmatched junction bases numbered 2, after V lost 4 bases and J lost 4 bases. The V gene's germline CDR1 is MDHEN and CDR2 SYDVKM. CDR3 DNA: TGTGCCAGCAGTTCAGGACTAGCGGGAGGGTACAATGAGCAGTTCTTC. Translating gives CASSSGLAGGYNEQFF.

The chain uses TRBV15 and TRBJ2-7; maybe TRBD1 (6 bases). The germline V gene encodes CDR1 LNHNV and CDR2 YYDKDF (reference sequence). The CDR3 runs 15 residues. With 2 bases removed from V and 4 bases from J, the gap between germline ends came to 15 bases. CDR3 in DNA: TGTGCCACCAGCAGAAAAAGGGACACCTATTACGAGCAGTACTTC. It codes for CATSRKRDTYYEQYF.